This paragraph covers one T cell receptor (beta chain) sequence. Its antigen target is currently unknown. No base-level quality is on record; no much larger clone is a single base apart. The source of the sample is a study of cytomegalovirus exposure and HLA in healthy donors (dated by TCRdb to the late 2010s). Background for the entire study: In an earlier analysis of approximately 640 of the donors, around 290 Gb of sequence data and 90 million to 120 million unique TCR beta sequences from 180 million or so T cells were reported. An early release that covered 500 to 800 HLA-typed donors contained around 300 gigabases of sequencing data and about 84 million unique TCR sequences. The genetic ancestry cluster associated with self-reported Caucasian donors included roughly four fifths of the 300 to 400 genotyped donors. The study was designed to test whether signatures of past pathogen exposure could be identified by cataloging public T cell receptors. The T cell repertoires of around 730 subjects were profiled by immunosequencing and related to cytomegalovirus serostatus. In addition to the first cohort of hundreds of subjects, a separate validation cohort of 120 different subjects was used. To predict cytomegalovirus infection status, the study brought together high-throughput TCR immunosequencing, statistical association of individual TCRs with disease status, and machine learning. To study patterns of TCR occurrence, a later analysis re-analyzed previously published TCR beta repertoires from several hundred donors and added high-resolution HLA genotyping. In the later analysis, no new phenotypic data were used to find candidate immune exposures; instead, reliance was placed on TCR beta sequences and their occurrence across donors. To decide whether each TCR beta V gene segment behaved as functional or pseudogenic, an earlier analysis of approximately 600 of the donors relied on high-throughput TCR beta sequencing. Donor age, sex, ethnicity and CMV serostatus were collected together with the repertoire data. A later genetic analysis used genome-wide SNP genotypes for about 65% of the 666 donors, treating that subset as a discovery cohort. Every discovery cohort repertoire had been produced on one sequencing platform. Class I and class II HLA loci were covered by the typing at four-digit resolution. The number of donors typed differed by locus, with roughly 629-640 for A, B, C, DRB1 and DQB1, around 520 for DQA1, approximately 570 for DPA1, and around 430 for DPB1. A few DR-DQ haplotypes were treated as single units for association and clustering because of strong linkage in the cohort. On average, approximately 250,000 unique TCR beta nucleotide sequences were sequenced per donor among a few hundred genotyped donors of the cohort, with about 17% of those sequences being non-productive. Broader findings and caveats from the paper: Specific HLA alleles were associated with roughly 17,000 TCR beta sequences at a false discovery rate of 0.05 in a later analysis. A total of fewer than 200 TCR beta chains were listed by the study as associated with cytomegalovirus. Because HLA typing was unavailable for some donors at each locus, only the typed subset was used in association tests. Across donors, most TCR sequences were observed very rarely, whereas some public TCRs were present in many individuals. A few of the identified cytomegalovirus-associated TCR beta chains were confirmed in vitro to be specific for cytomegalovirus antigens. A further reported finding was that TCR beta sequences accurately predicted the HLA-A and HLA-B alleles for most subjects in the first cohort. Approximately 18 rarely observed V segments, including chromosome 9 orphons, were excluded from the earlier analysis of approximately 500 of the donors because counts were too low. In a later genetic analysis, fewer N-insertions in productive TCRs were reported among donors in an Asian-associated ancestry cluster than the 666-donor mean. Cytomegalovirus status was reported to be diagnosed by the classifier with high specificity and sensitivity in both the original and validation cohorts. V-gene and J-gene trimming of TCR beta chains was associated with a missense DCLRE1C variant in a later genetic analysis, and the association was replicated in an independent cohort. The 87-base-pair reads could not distinguish some IMGT-functional V segments, including TRBV6-2 and TRBV6-3, so those segments were excluded. The cohort was sequenced for TCR beta chains only, and without alpha or paired-chain data the features that could be detected were limited. Presence/absence analyses assumed roughly uniform sequencing depth across donors, an assumption that may not hold. A later analysis found that most CMV-associated TCR beta chains appeared HLA-restricted, with HLA associations seemingly driven largely by CMV exposure. According to a later analysis, parvovirus B19, influenza, CMV and Epstein-Barr virus appeared linked to several top co-occurrence clusters. Strong co-occurrence of HLA alleles, especially DR and DQ, made assigning TCR associations to individual alleles difficult. According to a later analysis, TCR association rates differed among HLA loci, with DRB1 alleles showing the most associated TCRs and HLA-C alleles showing the fewest. According to the authors, the approach could potentially be generalized to other disease states and immunological phenotypes. CMV serostatus was the only immune exposure information available for the cohort. A later analysis found that HLA-associated TCR beta chains were more clonally expanded and had lower generation probabilities than equally common non-associated chains. A cluster of highly shared sequence variants was judged likely to be a technical artifact of the sequencing pipeline. Correlated functional status among segregating V segments might reflect linkage disequilibrium, but an unknown experimental factor could not be ruled out. In an earlier analysis of roughly 500 of the donors, most TCR beta V segments appeared in productive rearrangements about 87% or about 30% of the time, broadly matching IMGT annotations.

Libraries were built with the immunoSEQ multiplex PCR assay. For the multiplex PCR, a mixture combining 60 forward primers for TCR Vbeta segments and 13 reverse primers for TCR Jbeta segments was used. A multiplex PCR assay on genomic DNA amplified the CDR3 region of rearranged TCR beta genes. The Illumina HiSeq System was used to sequence the amplified TCR beta libraries as 87-base-pair reads. The study's processing was this. Across the 600 to 700 repertoires, a later analysis counted some 80 million unique TCR beta chains, around 11 million of which were shared by at least two donors. To remove PCR and sequencing errors, raw reads were error-corrected and collapsed into unique sequences using a nearest-neighbor algorithm that merged closely related sequences. To assign V, D and J gene segments, CDR3 sequences were aligned to IMGT reference sequences. For a sequence to be retained, a match of at least six nucleotides was required to both a V gene segment and a J gene segment. Rearrangements were classified as productive when the CDR3 lacked stop codons and remained in frame with V and J, and all other rearrangements were classified as non-productive. CDR3 was defined according to IMGT convention as the region running from the second conserved V-encoded cysteine to the conserved J-encoded phenylalanine. The earlier analysis of some 580 of the donors excluded any sequence lacking an unambiguous match to a single V gene segment. An earlier analysis of several hundred of the donors called V segments functional above 56.7% productive rearrangements and segregating when the between-donor standard deviation exceeded 5%. A statistical classification framework was built to diagnose cytomegalovirus status from the catalog of TCR beta chain sequences. In a later analysis, TCR nucleotide sequences were compared against IMGT/GENE-DB human TR gene sequences so that V and J genes could be assigned. Using the TCRdist pipeline, a later analysis assigned CDR3 sequences along with most-parsimonious VDJ recombination scenarios. In a later analysis, every TCR beta chain was defined by the combination of its CDR3 amino acid sequence and its V-gene family, and reads without a unique V-gene family were dropped. In a later analysis, 550 to 650 highly shared, low-generation-probability nucleotide sequences were removed to address suspected cross-contamination and a sequencing artifact. For each public chain, a later analysis derived a clonal expansion index from normalized ranks of inferred template counts within each repertoire. Generation probabilities in a later analysis came from a VDJ recombination model fitted to out-of-frame rearrangements, and those results were checked against IGoR. In a later analysis, hypergeometric tests were used to score TCR-TCR, TCR-HLA and TCR-CMV co-occurrence, with a repertoire-size bias correction applied to TCR pairs. To estimate false discovery rates, a later analysis permuted the HLA or CMV assignments 20 times. In a later analysis, co-occurring TCRs were grouped using DBSCAN, with TCRdist sequence similarity added in when clustering inside HLA-allele-positive subsets. Repertoires with fewer than 30,000 or more than 120,000 public chains were left out of co-occurrence clustering, as were about 5 repertoires with anomalous nucleotide sharing. TCRdb retrieved this table from immuneACCESS and kept in-frame rearrangements only. Not all clones are present; in checked studies, unresolved V genes account for under half, and no reason is known for the remainder. Clone size and the V and J calls come from that table; the DNA yielded D and trimming. This sample holds 200,000 or so clones; 75% to 85% were observed only once. The ten largest clones take up roughly 1.3% of the sample.

In total, over 600 healthy bone marrow donors made up the cohort. At the time of sampling, all cohort members were nominally healthy, though unrecorded immune exposures were likely present. The donor was CMV seronegative and belonged to the group of 350 or so seronegative cohort members. A peripheral blood sample was collected from each donor, and TCR beta sequencing was performed on peripheral blood mononuclear cells. The Qiagen DNeasy Blood Extraction Kit was used to extract genomic DNA from the blood cell samples. CDR1 and CDR2 were assigned from the germline V gene (reference sequence) as SGHNT and YYREEE. The cysteine opens and the phenylalanine closes a CDR3 of 15 amino acids. Just the 45-base CDR3 DNA is kept, in frame starting at base 1. Trimming takes 6 bases off V and 7 bases off J; junction bases not matched to a gene: 11.

The sequencing sample was made of PBMCs. The chain couples TRBV5-4 to TRBJ2-1, with 9 central nucleotides matching TRBD1. This TCR was sampled from a girl between 5 and 17 years old in good health and CMV-seronegative. The CDR3 region has the sequence CASNSGQGKGNEQFF. The nucleotide sequence is TGTGCCAGCAACTCCGGACAGGGGAAGGGGAATGAGCAGTTCTTC.